These T cell receptor beta chains were read from a single sample in a study of T cell clones after liver transplantation. The data were produced by immunoSEQ multiplex PCR, yet TCRdb's version contains in-frame clones alone and is incomplete. The table lists around 110,000 clones, 90% of them singletons. The sequenced sample was CD4+ T cells from blood, obtained 12 months after liver transplant. These receptors originate from a human patient who received a liver transplant. The T cells may come from the graft donor. The CDR3 runs from the conserved cysteine through the conserved F or W. A D gene is named only where the DNA matches it firmly. Clone sizes are given selectively: once, few, many, or a class where the clone is expanded.

J | D | V | size | DNA | CDR3
TRBJ1-2 | . | TRBV19 | . | TGTGCCAGTTCGGGGGCTGCAAGTGGCTATGGCTACACCTTC | CASSGAASGYGYTF
TRBJ2-2 | TRBD2 | TRBV18 | . | TGTGCCAGTCGGGGACTAGCGGACACCGGGGAGCTGTTTTTT | CASRGLADTGELFF
TRBJ2-5 | TRBD2 | TRBV29-1 | once | TGCAGCGCCCAAAGGGGAGGGGAGACCCAGTACTTC | CSAQRGGETQYF
TRBJ2-1 | . | TRBV11-3 | . | TGTGCCAGCAGCTTAGACGGTTATGGGGAGAGCTCCTACAATGAGCAGTTCTTC | CASSLDGYGESSYNEQFF
TRBJ2-1 | . | TRBV7-9 | few | TGTGCCAGCAGCTTGACCGATGAGCAGTTCTTC | CASSLTDEQFF
TRBJ1-2 | . | TRBV5-1 | . | TGCGCCAGCAGCACGGAGCCAGGGCGCTATGGCTACACCTTC | CASSTEPGRYGYTF
TRBJ1-1 | TRBD1 | TRBV5-8 | . | TGTGCCAGCAGCATGGGACAGGCGAACACTGAAGCTTTCTTT | CASSMGQANTEAFF
TRBJ2-7 | TRBD2 | TRBV27 | . | TGTGCCAGCAGATCCACCGGGACTAGCGCTGCCTACGAGCAGTACTTC | CASRSTGTSAAYEQYF
TRBJ2-7 | . | TRBV6-1 | . | TGTGCCAGCAGTGCGATGACAGTCCAACTCTACGAGCAGTACTTC | CASSAMTVQLYEQYF
TRBJ2-7 | TRBD1 | TRBV7-2 | . | TGTGCCAGCAGCTTAGCAGCAGGGGGAAGCTCCTACGAGCAGTACTTC | CASSLAAGGSSYEQYF
TRBJ1-4 | TRBD1 | TRBV11-3 | . | TGTGCCAGCAGCTCCCGACAGGGTTCAGGTGAAAAACTGTTTTTT | CASSSRQGSGEKLFF
TRBJ2-3 | . | TRBV30 | . | TGTGCCTGTCAGGGAGACACAGATACGCAGTATTTT | CACQGDTDTQYF
TRBJ1-5 | . | TRBV6-5 | . | TGTGCCTCCGGGCGGGCCAGGGGGCCCCAGCATTTT | CASGRARGPQHF